This T cell receptor (beta chain) was found in a study of blood T cells in healthy people across ages. Notes on the study in general: Expanded clonotype changes were possibly confounded by unknown donor CMV status.

Every donor contributed ten milliliters of peripheral blood by blood draw. For this clonotype: What it recognizes is unknown. An end of the junction does not agree with germline; a read error may underlie this.

The germline V gene has CDR1 SGHDT and CDR2 YYEEEE. This CDR3 comprises 13 residues. Using a J-beta primer mix together with a sample-barcoded 5' primer, a second PCR was run for roughly 6 to 11 cycles. A 12-random-nucleotide template-switch adaptor tagged each cDNA molecule. TCRdb processed the 5' RACE reads anew with MiXCR; each CDR3 protein has one entry. The sample consists of some 900,000 distinct CDR3 sequences, about 48% of them appearing once. This chain links TRBV5-6 with TRBJ1-1; D is unresolved. The sample consisted of blood. The origin of this receptor is a man aged 30 to 45 in good health. CDR3 protein: CTSSFRRNTEAFF. The CDR3 region has the DNA TGTACCAGCAGTTTCCGGCGGAACACTGAAGCTTTCTTT.